The entry below describes one TCR beta chain. Antigen unknown. Profiling relied on immunoSEQ multiplex PCR, and the TCRdb table lists in-frame clones only, not all of them. The repertoire holds approximately 140,000 clones, approximately 94% seen once, with 1.5% to 2% in the top ten. This sample is drawn from a study of T cell responses to AZD1222 COVID-19 vaccine. Study outcomes and limitations: The peak T cell response came first, and repertoires were sampled only after it. At baseline, just five or six AZD1222 recipients tested seropositive. Receipt of two AZD1222 doses was followed by a rise in Spike-specific TCR breadth and depth.

The sequence derives from an adult in good health. The source material was peripheral blood, sampled on day 0 of AZD1222 vaccination.

The CDR3 protein is CASSSWTATNEKLFF. The DNA of the CDR3 is TGTGCCAGCAGCTCCTGGACAGCAACTAATGAAAAACTGTTTTTT. The J gene is TRBJ1-4, the V gene TRBV7-9, with D tentatively TRBD1 (6 bases). Germline V gene sequence: CDR1 SEHNR, CDR2 FQNEAQ (reference sequence). The V and J ends lost 4 bases and 0 bases respectively, with 9 bases between them. The CDR3 is 15 residues long.